Each of the 19 T cell receptor beta chains below was sequenced from the same sample in a study of blood T cell repertoires in COVID-19. Method: immunoSEQ multiplex PCR; TCRdb's copy keeps in-frame clones and lacks some. The repertoire consists of roughly 70,000 clones, with around 74% occurring once and the leading ten covering 20% to 25%. The sequencing sample was made of peripheral blood. All receptors derive from an older man with acute or convalescent COVID-19.

The rearrangement joins TRBV7-2 to TRBJ1-2; 7 bases match TRBD1. V shed 3 bases, J shed 2 bases, and the junction held 3 bases outside the gene matches. The CDR3 is made up of 14 amino acids. From germline, CDR1 is SGHTA and CDR2 FQGNSA. CDR3 bases: TGTGCCAGCAGCTTTTCGACAGGGAACTATGGCTACACCTTC. This translates into CASSFSTGNYGYTF. Supplemented by reference TRBV7-2 and TRBJ1-2, the full variable domain reads GAGVSQSPSNKVTEKGKDVELRCDPISGHTALYWYRQSLGQGLEFLIYFQGNSAPDKSGLPSDRFSAERTGGSVSTLTIQRTQQEDSAVYLCASSFSTGNYGYTFGSGTRLTVV.

The V call is TRBV13, the J call TRBJ2-5; D is possibly TRBD1 (5 bases). Germline-derived CDR1 and CDR2 are PRHDT and FYEKMQ (reference sequence). The CDR3 totals 15 residues. V lost 0 bases, J lost 4 bases, and 12 bases lay in between. The DNA of the CDR3 is TGTGCCAGCAGCTTAGGCCAGGGTTGGGGAGAGACCCAGTACTTC. Protein sequence: CASSLGQGWGETQYF.

The gene calls are TRBV28 and TRBJ2-7, with D possibly matching TRBD2 (5 bases). CDR1 and CDR2 (germline): MDHEN, SYDVKM. This CDR3 comprises 14 residues. V gave up 5 bases and J gave up 3 bases, with 14 bases separating them. The DNA for the CDR3 is TGTGCCAGCAGTCGCAGTGGGAGCCTCTACGAGCAGTACTTC. Translated, it gives CASSRSGSLYEQYF.

V and J are TRBV28 and TRBJ2-7; the D gene is possibly TRBD1 (5 bases). The CDR3 totals 14 residues. Trimming removed 0 bases at V and 1 base at J, with 7 bases between. The V gene's germline CDR1 is MDHEN and CDR2 SYDVKM. The CDR3 DNA sequence: TGTGCCAGCAGTTTATGGGGGCAGTCCTACGAGCAGTACTTC. It encodes CASSLWGQSYEQYF.

The gene calls are TRBV19 and TRBJ2-2; possible D gene TRBD1, 5 bases. The CDR3 covers 16 residues. Trimming cost V 3 bases and J 4 bases, with 15 bases left between them. From germline, CDR1 is LNHDA and CDR2 SQIVND (reference sequence). CDR3 coding DNA: TGTGCCAGTAGTATGGTACTGGGGCGAGGCACCGGGGAGCTGTTTTTT. It encodes CASSMVLGRGTGELFF.

The V gene is TRBV2, the J gene TRBJ1-2, with TRBD1 matching over 8 bases. Trimming took 5 bases from V and 4 from J; bases not matched to a gene: 6. The CDR3 has 14 residues. CDR1 is SNHLY, CDR2 FYNNEI, per germline. The CDR3, as DNA: TGTGCCAGCAGTCTTACAGGGGGTCTCTATGGCTACACCTTC. Translated, it gives CASSLTGGLYGYTF.

The gene calls are TRBV7-2 and TRBJ2-1, with TRBD2 matching 10 bases. The CDR3 loop spans 13 amino acids. Germline V gene data show CDR1 as SGHTA and CDR2 as FQGNSA. Trimming took 0 bases from V and 15 from J; bases not matched to a gene: 5. The CDR3 nucleotides are TGTGCCAGCAGCTTAGCAGGGACTAGCGACCTGTTCTTC. It is translated as CASSLAGTSDLFF.

This sequence joins TRBV6-5 and TRBJ2-7, with D perhaps matching TRBD2 (6 bases). The germline CDR1 and CDR2 sequences are MNHEY and SVGAGI. The CDR3 loop spans 13 amino acids. Trimming stripped 6 bases from V and 2 bases from J, with 11 bases between. As DNA, the CDR3 is TGTGCCAGCAGCCGGGACTTGGCCTACGAGCAGTACTTC. Encoded protein: CASSRDLAYEQYF.

The chain is built from TRBV14 and TRBJ2-3; D uncertain. Germline V gives CDR1 SGHDN, CDR2 FVKESK. This CDR3 is 15 amino acids long. V was trimmed by 2 bases and J by 3 bases, leaving 12 bases between them. CDR3 nucleotide sequence: TGTGCCAGCAGCCAATCGAACATCCCGACAGATACGCAGTATTTT. Translated: CASSQSNIPTDTQYF.

V usage is TRBV3-1 (or the pseudogene TRBV3-2) and J usage is TRBJ2-3; possible D gene TRBD2, 5 bases. Germline CDR1 and CDR2: LGHDT and YNNKEL (reference sequence). V was pared by 1 base and J by 1 base, with 9 bases between. The CDR3 sequence is 15 residues long. CDR3 bases: TGTGCCAGCAGCCAAGTTGAGAGGGGCACAGATACGCAGTATTTT. Translated, it gives CASSQVERGTDTQYF.

This chain links TRBV7-9 with TRBJ2-2, with 7 nucleotides matching TRBD1. J gave up 5 bases and V 2 bases, and 11 bases lay outside the gene matches. This CDR3 is built from 17 residues. CDR1 and CDR2 (germline): SEHNR, FQNEAQ (reference sequence). The chain's CDR3 is CASSLSPRQGLTGELFF. The DNA for the CDR3 is TGTGCCAGCAGCTTATCCCCCCGACAGGGTTTGACCGGGGAGCTGTTTTTT.

The gene calls are TRBV21-1 and TRBJ1-5; the table's D call TRBD1 went unverified against the DNA. TRBV21-1 is deemed a pseudogene. The CDR3 is 20 residues long. The CDR3 bases are TGTGCCAGCAGCAAAAACTGGACAGGGGGGAACGGGTATAGCAATCAGCCCCAGCATTTT. Its protein product is CASSKNWTGGNGYSNQPQHF.

J is TRBJ2-4 and V is TRBV7-8; a possible D gene is TRBD1 (6 bases). The CDR3 covers 16 residues. Looked up from germline, CDR1 is SGHVS and CDR2 is FQNEAQ. V lost 7 bases to trimming and J lost 1 base, with 17 bases between them. The CDR3 region is CASTPDRLGAKNIQYF. CDR3 nucleotides: TGTGCCAGCACCCCCGACAGGTTGGGGGCCAAAAACATTCAGTACTTC.

The gene calls are TRBV28 and TRBJ1-5; D is unresolved. CDR3 length: 13 residues. V was shortened by 10 bases and J by 3 bases, with 13 bases between the two germline ends. Germline CDR1 and CDR2: MDHEN and SYDVKM. For the CDR3, the DNA is TGTGCCACCCGAAGAGGTCACAATCAGCCCCAGCATTTT. Its translation: CATRRGHNQPQHF.

CDR3 sequence: CASWGSGSYTF. The CDR3 bases are TGTGCCAGCTGGGGTAGCGGTAGCTACACCTTC. This chain links TRBV2 with TRBJ1-2, with D uncertain. Per the germline V gene, CDR1 is SNHLY and CDR2 is FYNNEI. The CDR3 is 11 residues long. V shed 8 bases and J shed 9 bases, with 13 bases lying between them.

The chain carries TRBV9 and TRBJ2-3; 9 nucleotides align to TRBD2. With V trimmed by 4 bases and J by 2 bases, 8 bases remained unmatched. This CDR3 is built from 16 residues. Germline CDR1 SGDLS, CDR2 YYNGEE. The chain's CDR3 is CASSTSGTSFTDTQYF. The DNA for the CDR3 is TGTGCCAGCAGCACTTCCGGGACTAGCTTCACAGATACGCAGTATTTT.

This clone was counted a few times. The rearrangement links TRBV18 to TRBJ2-1, with D perhaps matching TRBD1 (6 bases). The germline CDR1 and CDR2 sequences are KGHSH and LQKENI. This CDR3 is built from 12 residues. V was trimmed by 6 bases and J by 7 bases, leaving 10 bases between them. The CDR3 reads CASSDSLNEQFF. The DNA for the CDR3 is TGTGCCAGCTCGGACAGCCTAAATGAGCAGTTCTTC.

The V call is TRBV18, the J call TRBJ1-5; TRBD1 agrees at 11 bases. CDR1 KGHSH and CDR2 LQKENI come from the germline V gene. CDR3 length equals 14 residues. Losses at the gene ends were 6 bases for V and 6 bases for J; bases not matched to a gene: 4. The CDR3 region has the DNA TGTGCCAGCTCTCGGACAGGGGGCGGTCAGCCCCAGCATTTT. Translation gives CASSRTGGGQPQHF.

This clone was detected only a few times. The rearrangement uses TRBV20-1 and TRBJ1-2; unclear D gene. The germline V gene has CDR1 DFQATT and CDR2 SNEGSKA (reference sequence). Trimming took off 3 bases at V and 4 bases at J, with 9 bases between the two ends. This CDR3 comprises 12 residues. CDR3 DNA sequence: TGCAGTGCTAGTGAAGAGGGCTATGGCTACACCTTC. As protein: CSASEEGYGYTF.